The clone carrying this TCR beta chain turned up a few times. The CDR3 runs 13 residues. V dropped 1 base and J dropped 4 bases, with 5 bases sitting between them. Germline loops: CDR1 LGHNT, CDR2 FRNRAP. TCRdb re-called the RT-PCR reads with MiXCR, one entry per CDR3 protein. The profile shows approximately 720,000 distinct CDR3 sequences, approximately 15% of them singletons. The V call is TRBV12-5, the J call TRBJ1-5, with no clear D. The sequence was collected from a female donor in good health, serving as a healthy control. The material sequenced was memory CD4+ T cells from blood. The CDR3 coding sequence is TGTGCTAGTGGTTTGGAACCAAATCAGCCCCAGCATTTT. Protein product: CASGLEPNQPQHF.